This TCR beta chain appears in the sequencing data of a study of immune characterization of retroperitoneal liposarcoma. Trimming shortened V by 1 base and J by 0 bases, and 17 bases separated the two germline ends. CDR1 and CDR2 (germline): MNHNS, SASEGT. This CDR3 is built from 18 residues. TCRdb reanalysed the PCR reads using MiXCR and keeps one entry per CDR3 protein. This sample has about 1,700 distinct CDR3 sequences, with approximately 46% found just once. The source material was tumor tissue. This chain connects TRBV6-1 to TRBJ2-3, with a possible D match to TRBD1 (5 bases). The TCR originated in a female donor with retroperitoneal liposarcoma. CDR3 region: CASSEGFVFQGSTDTQYF. CDR3 nucleotide sequence: TGTGCCAGCAGTGAAGGTTTTGTGTTTCAGGGAAGCACAGATACGCAGTATTTT.